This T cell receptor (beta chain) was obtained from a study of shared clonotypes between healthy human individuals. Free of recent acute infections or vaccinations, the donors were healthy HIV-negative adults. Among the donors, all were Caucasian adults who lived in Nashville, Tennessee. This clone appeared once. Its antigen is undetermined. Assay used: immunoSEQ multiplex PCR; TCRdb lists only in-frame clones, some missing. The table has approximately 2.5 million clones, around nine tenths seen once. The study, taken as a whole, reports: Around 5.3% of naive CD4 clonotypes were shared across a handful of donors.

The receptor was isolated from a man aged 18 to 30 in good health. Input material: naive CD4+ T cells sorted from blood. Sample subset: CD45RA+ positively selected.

CDR3 coding DNA: TGTGCCAGCAGCGCGGGGTCGATAGGCAATCAGCCCCAGCATTTT. Protein: CASSAGSIGNQPQHF. The V gene is TRBV7-2, the J gene TRBJ1-5; D ambiguous. Trimming shortened V by 5 bases and J by 2 bases, and 13 bases separated the two germline ends. Germline values: CDR1 SGHTA, CDR2 FQGNSA. This CDR3 has 15 residues.